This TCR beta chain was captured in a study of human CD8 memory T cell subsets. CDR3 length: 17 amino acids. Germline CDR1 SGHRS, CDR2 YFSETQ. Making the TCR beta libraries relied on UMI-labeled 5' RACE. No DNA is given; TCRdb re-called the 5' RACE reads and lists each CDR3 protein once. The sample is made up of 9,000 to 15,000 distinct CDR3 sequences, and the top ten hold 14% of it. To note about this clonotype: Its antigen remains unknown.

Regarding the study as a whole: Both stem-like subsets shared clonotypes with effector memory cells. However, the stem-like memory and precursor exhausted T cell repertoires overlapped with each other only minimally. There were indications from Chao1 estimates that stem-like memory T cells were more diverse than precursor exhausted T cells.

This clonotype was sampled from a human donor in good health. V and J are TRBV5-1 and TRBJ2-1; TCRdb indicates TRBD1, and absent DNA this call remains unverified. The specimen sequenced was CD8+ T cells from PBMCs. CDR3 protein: CASSFLSGGASYNEQFF.